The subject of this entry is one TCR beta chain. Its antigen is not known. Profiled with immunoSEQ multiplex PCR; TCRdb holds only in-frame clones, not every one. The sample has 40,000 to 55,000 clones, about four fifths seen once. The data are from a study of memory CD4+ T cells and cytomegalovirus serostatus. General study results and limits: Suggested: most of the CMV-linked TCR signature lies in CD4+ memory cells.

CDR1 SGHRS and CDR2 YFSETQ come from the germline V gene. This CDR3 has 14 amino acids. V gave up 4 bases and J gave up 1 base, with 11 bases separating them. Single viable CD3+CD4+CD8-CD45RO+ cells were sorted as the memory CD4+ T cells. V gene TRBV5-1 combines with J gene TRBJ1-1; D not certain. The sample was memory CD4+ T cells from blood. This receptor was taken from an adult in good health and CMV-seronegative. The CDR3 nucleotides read TGCGCCAGCAGCAGAGCAACAGCGAACACTGAAGCTTTCTTT. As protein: CASSRATANTEAFF.